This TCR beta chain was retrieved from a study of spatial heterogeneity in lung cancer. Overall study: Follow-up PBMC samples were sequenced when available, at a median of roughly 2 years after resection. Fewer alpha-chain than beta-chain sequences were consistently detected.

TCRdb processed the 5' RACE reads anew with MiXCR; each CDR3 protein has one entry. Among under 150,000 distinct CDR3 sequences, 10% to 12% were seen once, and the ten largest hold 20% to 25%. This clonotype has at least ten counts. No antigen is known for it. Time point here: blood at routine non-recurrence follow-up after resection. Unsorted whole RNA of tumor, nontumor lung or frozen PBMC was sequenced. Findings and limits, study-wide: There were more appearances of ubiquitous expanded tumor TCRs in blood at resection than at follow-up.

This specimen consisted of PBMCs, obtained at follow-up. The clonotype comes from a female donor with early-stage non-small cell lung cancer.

The CDR3 is CASSTQGAQPQHF. The CDR3 DNA follows: TGTGCCAGCAGTACCCAGGGGGCTCAGCCCCAGCATTTT. The chain has TRBV7-2 and TRBJ1-5, with 8 bases aligning to TRBD1. This CDR3 has 13 residues. Germline V gene lookup returns CDR1 SGHTA and CDR2 FQGNSA. V lost 6 bases and J lost 6; bases outside the gene matches: 4. Complete variable domain (other parts from reference TRBV7-2 and TRBJ1-5): GAGVSQSPSNKVTEKGKDVELRCDPISGHTALYWYRQSLGQGLEFLIYFQGNSAPDKSGLPSDRFSAERTGGSVSTLTIQRTQQEDSAVYLCASSTQGAQPQHFGDGTRLSIL.